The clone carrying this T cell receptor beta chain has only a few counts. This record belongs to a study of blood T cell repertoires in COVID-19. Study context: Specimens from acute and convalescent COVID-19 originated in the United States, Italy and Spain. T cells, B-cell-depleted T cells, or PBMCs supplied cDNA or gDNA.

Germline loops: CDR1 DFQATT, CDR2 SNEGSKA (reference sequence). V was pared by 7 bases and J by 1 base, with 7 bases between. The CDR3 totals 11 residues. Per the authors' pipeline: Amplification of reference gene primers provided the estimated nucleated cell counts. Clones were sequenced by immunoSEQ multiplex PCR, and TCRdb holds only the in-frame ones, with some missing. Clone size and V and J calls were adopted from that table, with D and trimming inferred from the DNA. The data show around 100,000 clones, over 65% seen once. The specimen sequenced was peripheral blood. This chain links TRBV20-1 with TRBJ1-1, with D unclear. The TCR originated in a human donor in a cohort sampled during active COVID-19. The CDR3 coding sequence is TGCAGTGTTGTGGCGAACACTGAAGCTTTCTTT. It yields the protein CSVVANTEAFF.